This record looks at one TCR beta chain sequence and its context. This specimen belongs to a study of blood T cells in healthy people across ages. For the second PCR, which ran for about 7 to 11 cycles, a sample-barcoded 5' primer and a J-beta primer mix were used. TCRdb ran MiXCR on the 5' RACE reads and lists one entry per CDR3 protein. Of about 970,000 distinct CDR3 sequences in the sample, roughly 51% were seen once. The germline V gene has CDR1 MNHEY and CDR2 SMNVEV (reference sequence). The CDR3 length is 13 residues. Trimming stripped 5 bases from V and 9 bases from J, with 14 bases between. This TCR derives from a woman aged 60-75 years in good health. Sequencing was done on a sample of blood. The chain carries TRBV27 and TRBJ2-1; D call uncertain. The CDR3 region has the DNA TGTGCCAGCAGTGTTAAAGTCGGTGGTGAGCAGTTCTTC. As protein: CASSVKVGGEQFF.